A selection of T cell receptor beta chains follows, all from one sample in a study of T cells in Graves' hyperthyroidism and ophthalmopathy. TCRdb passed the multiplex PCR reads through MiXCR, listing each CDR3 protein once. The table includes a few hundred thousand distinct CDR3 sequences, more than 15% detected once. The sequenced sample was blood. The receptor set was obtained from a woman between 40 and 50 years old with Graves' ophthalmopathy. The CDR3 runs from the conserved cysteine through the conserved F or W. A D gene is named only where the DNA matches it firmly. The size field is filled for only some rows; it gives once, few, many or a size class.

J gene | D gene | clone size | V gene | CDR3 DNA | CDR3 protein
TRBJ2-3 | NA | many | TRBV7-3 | TGTGCCAGCAGCTTAACTCGTATGGATACGCAGTATTTT | CASSLTRMDTQYF
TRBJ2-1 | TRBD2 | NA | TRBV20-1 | TGCAGTGCTAGAGAGAGAGGACTAGCGGGAAGAAATGAGCAGTTCTTC | CSARERGLAGRNEQFF
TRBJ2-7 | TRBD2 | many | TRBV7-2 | TGTGCCAGCAGCTCCTCGGGACTAGCGGGCCAATCCTACGAGCAGTACTTC | CASSSSGLAGQSYEQYF
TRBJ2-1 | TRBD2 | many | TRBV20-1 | TGCAGTGCTAGACGGCACGCGACTAGCGGGAGGACGTCCTACAATGAGCAGTTCTTC | CSARRHATSGRTSYNEQFF
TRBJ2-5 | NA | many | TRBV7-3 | TGTGCCAGCAGCTTTGCCGGGGCAAAAGAGACCCAGTACTTC | CASSFAGAKETQYF
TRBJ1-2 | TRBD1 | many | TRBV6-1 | TGTGCCAGTAGATGGCTAAGGGACAGCGTGAACTATGGCTACACCTTC | CASRWLRDSVNYGYTF
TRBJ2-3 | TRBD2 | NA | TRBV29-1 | TGCAGCGTTGAAGTCCAGCGGGGGGCGGATACGCAGTATTTT | CSVEVQRGADTQYF
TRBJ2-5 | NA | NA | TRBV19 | TGTGCCAGTAGTATTAAAGAGACCCAGTACTTC | CASSIKETQYF
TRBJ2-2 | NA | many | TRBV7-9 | TGTGCCAGCAGTTTATTAGGAACCGGGGAGCTGTTTTTT | CASSLLGTGELFF
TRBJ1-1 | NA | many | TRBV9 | TGTGCCAGCAGCGAGGGAGGGGAAGACACTGAAGCTTTCTTT | CASSEGGEDTEAFF
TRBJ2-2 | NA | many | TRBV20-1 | TGCAGTGCGAGCCCCCCCCCGACCGGGGAGCTGTTTTTT | CSASPPPTGELFF
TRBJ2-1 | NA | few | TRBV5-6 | TGTGCCAGCAGCTTGTGGGGTAAGCAGTTCTTC | CASSLWGKQFF
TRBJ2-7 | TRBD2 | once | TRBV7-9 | TGTGCCAGCAGCGCCGTCGGGACTAGCGGGAATGAGCAGTACTTC | CASSAVGTSGNEQYF